Following are 14 T cell receptor beta chains from one sample sequenced in a study of spatial heterogeneity in lung cancer. General study results and limits: The number of expanded tumor alpha and beta chains correlated with mutation number.

The antigens these receptors bind are not known. In TCRdb, the 5' RACE reads were re-called with MiXCR into one record per CDR3 protein. The sample yields under 20,000 distinct CDR3 sequences, roughly 6.2% seen once. Regarding time point: sample taken at primary tumor resection. The specimen comprised lung tumor tissue, sampled at surgery. These receptor sequences come from a male donor with early-stage non-small cell lung cancer.

This clonotype was counted many times. With the library built for alpha chains, this beta chain is off target and its frequency is not meaningful. The chain combines TRBV11-2 with TRBJ2-2; D perhaps matches TRBD2 (6 bases). This CDR3 is 14 amino acids long. Germline V lookup: CDR1 SGHAT, CDR2 FQNNGV. V lost 3 bases, J lost 3 bases, and 8 bases lay in between. The CDR3 here is CASSFRRDTGELFF. For the CDR3, the DNA is TGTGCCAGCAGCTTTAGGAGGGACACCGGGGAGCTGTTTTTT.

This clonotype is labeled as medium-sized. Because the library targeted alpha chains, this beta chain is an off-target read whose size means little. The CDR3 here is CASSQSPMTEAFF. CDR3 DNA: TGTGCCAGCAGCCAATCACCGATGACTGAAGCTTTCTTT. The V and J genes are TRBV7-2 and TRBJ1-1; the D is unclear. The CDR3 is 13 residues long. V lost 5 bases to trimming and J lost 5 bases, with 12 bases between them. From germline, CDR1 is SGHTA and CDR2 FQGNSA.

This clonotype came up a few times. This beta chain is an unintended read in a library built for alpha chains; its size means little. The chain couples TRBV27 to TRBJ1-2, with unresolved D. This CDR3 region has 13 residues. Germline CDR1 MNHEY, CDR2 SMNVEV (reference sequence). The V gene lost 4 bases and the J gene lost 4 bases, with 10 bases spanning the gap. The CDR3: CASSSFQGYGYTF. DNA of the CDR3: TGTGCCAGCAGTTCCTTCCAAGGCTATGGCTACACCTTC.

Points on this clonotype: A much larger clone lies a single base off, so this may be a read error. This beta chain came through as a stray read in a library set up for alpha chains, and its size says little. V is TRBV27 and J is TRBJ1-1; possibly TRBD1 for D (5 bases). Germline lookup yields CDR1 MNHEY and CDR2 SMNVEV (reference sequence). This CDR3 is 14 amino acids long. CDR3 sequence reads: CACSLRVGYTEAFF. For the CDR3, the DNA is TGTGCCTGCAGTCTCAGGGTCGGGTACACTGAAGCTTTCTTT.

In this sample, this clonotype turned up many times. This beta chain came through as a stray read in a library set up for alpha chains, and its size says little. The chain links TRBV3-1 to TRBJ1-1; D is ambiguous. The CDR3 length is 13 residues. V shed 3 bases and J shed 1 base, with 6 bases lying between them. CDR1 and CDR2 from the germline V gene are LGHDT and YNNKEL (reference sequence). The CDR3: CASSHNTNTEAFF. Written as DNA, the CDR3 is TGTGCCAGCAGCCATAACACGAACACTGAAGCTTTCTTT.

This clonotype was seen ten or more times. The library was prepared for alpha chains; this beta chain is a stray read, so its frequency means little. CDR3 in DNA: TGTGCCAGCAGAATTAGCGGGAGCTCCTACAATGAGCAGTTCTTC. This codes for CASRISGSSYNEQFF. The chain combines TRBV27 with TRBJ2-1; 9 nucleotides match TRBD2. The CDR3 sequence is 15 residues long. Germline V gene sequence: CDR1 MNHEY, CDR2 SMNVEV (reference sequence). With 6 bases clipped from V and 0 bases from J, the junction kept 3 bases outside the gene matches.

Regarding this clonotype: For a library built for alpha chains, this beta chain is a stray read; little rests on its size. This rearrangement joins TRBV5-6 to TRBJ2-7; the D gene is possibly TRBD2 (5 bases). The germline V and J ends were trimmed by 0 bases and 2 bases, with 12 bases remaining between them. Per germline, CDR1 SGHDT and CDR2 YYEEEE. The CDR3 runs 15 residues. The CDR3 protein is CASSLDPTRTYEQYF. The CDR3 DNA reads TGTGCCAGCAGCTTGGACCCAACTAGAACCTACGAGCAGTACTTC.

This clonotype ranks as medium-sized (0.01 to 0.1%). Little can be read into the size of this beta chain, an off-target read in a library designed for alpha chains. The rearrangement uses TRBV10-3 and TRBJ1-1; 7 bases match TRBD1. The CDR3 has 14 amino acids. CDR1 and CDR2 (germline): ENHRY, SYGVKD. The trim removed 4 bases at V and 4 bases at J, leaving 6 bases unmatched. For the CDR3, the DNA is TGTGCCATCAGTGCGGAGGGGGCCGGCACTGAAGCTTTCTTT. Translating it yields CAISAEGAGTEAFF.

About this clonotype itself: The CDR3 end shows no conserved phenylalanine or tryptophan, and so a read error is likely. The library was prepared for alpha chains; this beta chain is a stray read, so its frequency means little. The chain carries TRBV18 and TRBJ2-6; D gene ambiguous. This CDR3 is built from 18 residues. The germline V gene has CDR1 KGHSH and CDR2 LQKENI. The V end lost 1 base, the J end lost 2 bases, and 15 bases lay between the germline ends. CDR3 in DNA: TGTGCCAGCTCACCACAAGAGGTCGGGCGGACTGGGGCCAACGTCCTGACTCTC. Protein: CASSPQEVGRTGANVLTL.

This clonotype showed up many times. In a library made to pick up alpha chains, this beta chain is a stray read with a size that means little. The chain joins TRBV28 to TRBJ2-7; D possibly corresponds to TRBD2 (5 bases). This CDR3 comprises 16 residues. Trimming removed 5 bases from V and 2 bases from J, with 19 bases in between. CDR1 and CDR2 from the germline V gene are MDHEN and SYDVKM. CDR3 in amino acids: CASSVGRTRGTYEQYF. The CDR3 region has the DNA TGTGCCAGCAGTGTAGGACGGACTCGGGGTACCTACGAGCAGTACTTC.

To note about this clonotype: This beta chain is an unintended read in a library built for alpha chains; its size means little. The chain carries TRBV20-1 and TRBJ1-4, with D uncertain. Germline CDR1 is DFQATT and CDR2 is SNEGSKA (reference sequence). CDR3 length: 12 amino acids. The CDR3 loop reads CGLQTTNEKLFF. The CDR3 DNA follows: TGCGGTTTACAAACAACTAATGAAAAACTGTTTTTT.

This clonotype was seen at least ten times. A library made for alpha chains picked up this beta chain off target, so its size means little. This sequence joins TRBV6-2 or TRBV6-3 and TRBJ2-7; the match to TRBD2 covers 10 bases. The CDR3 covers 15 residues. Germline-derived CDR1 and CDR2 are MNHEY and SVGEGT. J gave up 4 bases and V 6 bases, and 9 bases lay outside the gene matches. The DNA for the CDR3 is TGTGCCAGCAGAAGTAGCGGGGGGCCGGGGTACGAGCAGTACTTC. This gives the protein CASRSSGGPGYEQYF.

This clonotype was seen many times. Since it is a stray read in a library aimed at alpha chains, this beta chain has a size that is not meaningful. The V call is TRBV20-1, the J call TRBJ1-1; D might be TRBD1 (5 bases). This CDR3 region has 17 residues. V lost 0 bases to trimming and J lost 6 bases, with 23 bases between them. Germline CDR1 is DFQATT and CDR2 is SNEGSKA (reference sequence). This chain's CDR3 is CSARDPRGGGDIAEAFF. In DNA form, the CDR3 reads TGCAGTGCTAGAGATCCCCGCGGGGGAGGGGATATTGCTGAAGCTTTCTTT.

This clonotype was recorded at least ten times. Found in a library prepared for alpha chains, this beta chain is an off-target read, and its abundance has little meaning. The chain combines TRBV19 with TRBJ1-5, with a possible D match to TRBD1 (6 bases). CDR1 and CDR2 from the germline V gene are LNHDA and SQIVND (reference sequence). V lost 8 bases and J 0 bases, leaving 11 bases between the germline ends. The CDR3 spans 14 residues. The CDR3 DNA reads as TGTGCCAGTCTTACAGGGAATAGCAATCAGCCCCAGCATTTT. Protein product: CASLTGNSNQPQHF.